This entry lists 6 T cell receptor beta chains sequenced from one sample in a study of regulatory T cells in long-lasting Graves disease. The time point: newly diagnosed GD, antithyroid drugs for less than 3 months. RNA from PBMCs was the source of the TCR library. Arm-PCR of CDR3 regions and iRepertoire HTBI primers were the basis on which TCR beta libraries were built. TCRdb itself ran the multiplex PCR reads through MiXCR, one entry per CDR3 protein. The sample includes hundreds of thousands of distinct CDR3 sequences, roughly 12% of them seen just once. The sample also formed part of further work on T cells in Graves' hyperthyroidism and ophthalmopathy.

This sample comprised peripheral blood mononuclear cells (PBMCs), obtained at new diagnosis, from a patient treated with antithyroid drugs. All receptors come from a man aged 30-40 years with Graves disease.

Only a few counts were recorded for this clonotype. Here the CDR3 reads CASGTSGRFGLDTQYF. As DNA, the CDR3 is TGTGCCAGCGGGACTAGCGGGAGATTTGGGTTGGATACGCAGTATTTT. The V gene is TRBV5-4, the J gene TRBJ2-3; TRBD2 aligns across 14 bases. The V segment lost 7 bases and the J segment 6 bases; nucleotides outside the gene matches: 10. The V gene's germline CDR1 is SGHNT and CDR2 YYREEE (reference sequence). This CDR3 is 16 amino acids long.

This clonotype was seen many times. The chain combines TRBV5-1 with TRBJ2-7; D unresolved. V lost 0 bases and J lost 0, with 13 bases in between. Germline CDR1 and CDR2: SGHRS and YFSETQ. This CDR3 has 16 amino acids. The CDR3 sequence: CASSLVVRRYSYEQYF. CDR3 bases: TGCGCCAGCAGCTTGGTTGTCAGGCGATACTCCTACGAGCAGTACTTC.

This clonotype was seen repeatedly, ten times or more. The rearrangement links TRBV12-3 or TRBV12-4 to TRBJ1-4; 9 bases agree with TRBD1. The CDR3 spans 14 residues. V lost 5 bases and J lost 7; bases outside the gene matches: 5. The CDR3 region is CASSPTGGGEKLFF. The CDR3 DNA reads as TGTGCCAGCAGTCCGACAGGGGGAGGTGAAAAACTGTTTTTT.

Many counts were recorded for this clonotype. J is TRBJ2-4 and V is TRBV27; 9 positions agree with TRBD2. The germline V gene encodes CDR1 MNHEY and CDR2 SMNVEV (reference sequence). With 6 bases clipped from V and 3 bases from J, the junction kept 0 bases outside the gene matches. There are 13 residues in the CDR3. CDR3 DNA: TGTGCCAGCAGGCGGGAGGGCAAAAACATTCAGTACTTC. The encoded protein is CASRREGKNIQYF.

The sample holds a few counts of this clonotype. This chain uses TRBV27 with TRBJ2-2, with a tentative D call TRBD2 (5 bases). The ends were cut back, 6 bases at V and 5 bases at J, with 10 bases in the middle. In germline, CDR1 is MNHEY, CDR2 SMNVEV (reference sequence). CDR3 length: 13 amino acids. The CDR3 spells CASRSWETGELFF. The CDR3 DNA is TGTGCCAGCAGAAGCTGGGAGACCGGGGAGCTGTTTTTT.

This clonotype was recorded many times. V and J are TRBV7-9 and TRBJ2-7; 8 bases are a match to TRBD2. The CDR3 is 15 residues long. Germline loops: CDR1 SEHNR, CDR2 FQNEAQ (reference sequence). With V trimmed by 6 bases and J by 3 bases, 10 bases remained unmatched. In nucleotides, the CDR3 is TGTGCCAGCAGTCCTAGGACTAGCTCGTTCTACGAGCAGTACTTC. Its translation: CASSPRTSSFYEQYF.